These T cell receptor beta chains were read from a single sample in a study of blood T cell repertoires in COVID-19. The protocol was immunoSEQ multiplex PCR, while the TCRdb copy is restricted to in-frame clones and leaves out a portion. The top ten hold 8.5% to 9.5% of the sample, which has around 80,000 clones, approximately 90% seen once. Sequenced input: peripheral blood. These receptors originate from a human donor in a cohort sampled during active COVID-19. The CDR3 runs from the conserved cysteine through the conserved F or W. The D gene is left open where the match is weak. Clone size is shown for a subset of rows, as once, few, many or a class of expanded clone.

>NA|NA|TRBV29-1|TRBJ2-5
TGCAGCGTTGCCGGGACTGGTGAGACCCAGTACTTC
CSVAGTGETQYF
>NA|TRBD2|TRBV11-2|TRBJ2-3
TGTGCCAGCAGCTTAGGGACTAGCGTAACAGATACGCAGTATTTT
CASSLGTSVTDTQYF
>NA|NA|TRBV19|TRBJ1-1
TGTGCCAGTTTGTGGGGAGGAACTGAAGCTTTCTTT
CASLWGGTEAFF
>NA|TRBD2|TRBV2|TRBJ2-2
TGTGCCAGCCTCCTAGCGGGAAGGCGCACCGGGGAGCTGTTTTTT
CASLLAGRRTGELFF
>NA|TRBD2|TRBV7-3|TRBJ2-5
TGTGCCAGCAGCCACTCGGGACTAGCTGACGGGGAGACCCAGTACTTC
CASSHSGLADGETQYF
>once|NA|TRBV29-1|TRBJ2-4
TGCAGCGTCGCGAAAGGCAGGGGCAACATTCAGTACTTC
CSVAKGRGNIQYF
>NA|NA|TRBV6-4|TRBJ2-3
TGTGCCAGCAGTGCCCAGGCCACTAGCACAGATACGCAGTATTTT
CASSAQATSTDTQYF
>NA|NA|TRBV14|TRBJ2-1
TGTGCCAGCAGCCAATGGCCCCCAGAGCGGGCACCATACTACAATGAGCAGTTCTTC
CASSQWPPERAPYYNEQFF
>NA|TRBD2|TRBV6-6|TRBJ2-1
TGTGCCAGCAGTTACTCGGCGGGAGCCTCCTACAATGAGCAGTTCTTC
CASSYSAGASYNEQFF
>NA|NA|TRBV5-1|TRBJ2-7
TGCGCCAGCAGCTTGGGCGACGAGCAGTACTTC
CASSLGDEQYF
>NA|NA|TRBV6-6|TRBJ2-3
TGTGCCAGCAGTTACACAGGACCGGCAGATACGCAGTATTTT
CASSYTGPADTQYF
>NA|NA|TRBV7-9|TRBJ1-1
TGTGCCAGCAGCTTAGCAGAGGTGAGCACTGAAGCTTTCTTT
CASSLAEVSTEAFF
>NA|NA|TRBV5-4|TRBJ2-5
TGTGCCAGCAGCTTGGCCCCAGTCGATGGGGGACGGGGGGAGACCCAGTACTTC
CASSLAPVDGGRGETQYF
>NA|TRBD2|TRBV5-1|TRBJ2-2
TGCGCCAGCAGACTAGCGCACGGGGAGCTGTTTTTT
CASRLAHGELFF
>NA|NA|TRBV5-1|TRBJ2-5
TGCGCCAGCAGCTTCGAGGAGACCCAGTACTTC
CASSFEETQYF
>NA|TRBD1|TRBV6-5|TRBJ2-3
TGTGCCAGCGGGGTTGACAGGGGGCCCACAGATACGCAGTATTTT
CASGVDRGPTDTQYF
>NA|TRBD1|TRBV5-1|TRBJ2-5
TGCGCCAGCAGCTTTGGACAGGGGCGAGAGACCCAGTACTTC
CASSFGQGRETQYF